These 25 T cell receptor beta chains share one sample of origin, sequenced in a study of blood T cell repertoires in COVID-19. Clones were sequenced by immunoSEQ multiplex PCR, and TCRdb holds only the in-frame ones, with some missing. The table includes a few hundred thousand clones, 65% to 90% detected once. The sample was PBMCs or T cells enriched from blood (not recorded which). All receptors come from a middle-aged woman with acute COVID-19.

The rearrangement joins TRBV5-6 to TRBJ2-1; D perhaps matches TRBD1 (6 bases). Germline assignment: CDR1 SGHDT and CDR2 YYEEEE. The CDR3 consists of 10 residues. V gave up 8 bases and J gave up 7 bases, with 7 bases separating them. DNA for the CDR3: TGTGCCAGGAGGGGGAATGAGCAGTTCTTC. Protein product: CARRGNEQFF.

The J gene is TRBJ2-3, the V gene TRBV3-1 (or the pseudogene TRBV3-2); D perhaps matches TRBD1 (5 bases). CDR3 length: 16 residues. V gave up 0 bases and J gave up 2 bases, with 12 bases separating them. Germline values: CDR1 LGHDT, CDR2 YNNKEL (reference sequence). CDR3 sequence (DNA): TGTGCCAGCAGCCAAGATCAGGGTCCCCTCACAGATACGCAGTATTTT. This gives the protein CASSQDQGPLTDTQYF.

This rearrangement joins TRBV7-8 to TRBJ2-3; D is uncertain. V was shortened by 3 bases and J by 7 bases, with 23 bases between the two germline ends. Germline values: CDR1 SGHVS, CDR2 FQNEAQ. CDR3 length: 17 residues. The CDR3 DNA reads TGTGCCAGCAGCTTCATCAGCCCGGCCTCGAGGTTATATACGCAGTATTTT. It is translated as CASSFISPASRLYTQYF.

This chain links TRBV14 with TRBJ2-2, with 10 bases matching TRBD2. V shed 3 bases, J shed 4 bases, and the junction held 8 bases outside the gene matches. The CDR3 runs to 17 residues. Germline CDR1 SGHDN, CDR2 FVKESK. The DNA of the CDR3 is TGTGCCAGCAGCCAGTACACCGGGACTAGCGCCACCGGGGAGCTGTTTTTT. It encodes CASSQYTGTSATGELFF.

This chain links TRBV4-2 with TRBJ1-6, with 8 positions matching TRBD1. This CDR3 contains 21 residues. Germline-derived CDR1 and CDR2 are LGHNA and YNFKEQ. The V segment lost 0 bases and the J segment 3 bases; nucleotides outside the gene matches: 16. The CDR3 bases are TGTGCCAGCAGCCAAGATAGGATTACCGGGACAGGTACCAACTATAATTCACCCCTCCACTTT. This translates into CASSQDRITGTGTNYNSPLHF.

The V call is TRBV21-1, the J call TRBJ2-1; TRBD1 is the table's D call, not checked against the DNA. TRBV21-1 is a known pseudogene. The CDR3 extends over 15 amino acids. CDR3 residues: CASTSRQARVNEQFF. The DNA for the CDR3 is TGTGCCAGCACCTCGAGACAGGCGCGTGTGAATGAGCAGTTCTTC.

The chain has TRBV6-5 and TRBJ1-1; tentative D call: TRBD1 (5 bases). V was trimmed by 6 bases and J by 3 bases, leaving 11 bases between them. Looked up from germline, CDR1 is MNHEY and CDR2 is SVGAGI. The CDR3 has 13 amino acids. The CDR3 region has the DNA TGTGCCAGCAGCCAGGGCTGGGACACTGAAGCTTTCTTT. Residues: CASSQGWDTEAFF.

The V and J genes are TRBV6-2 or TRBV6-3 and TRBJ1-5; 7 bases fit TRBD1. V lost 5 bases and J lost 3; bases outside the gene matches: 7. CDR3 length equals 15 residues. Germline-derived CDR1 and CDR2 are MNHEY and SVGEGT. DNA for the CDR3: TGTGCCAGCAGTGCACCGGGACAGCTCAATCAGCCCCAGCATTTT. Residues: CASSAPGQLNQPQHF.

V is TRBV3-1 (or the pseudogene TRBV3-2) and J is TRBJ1-1; D not resolved. Germline V gene lookup returns CDR1 LGHDT and CDR2 YNNKEL (reference sequence). V was cut by 1 base and J by 2 bases, with 8 bases left in between. The length of the CDR3 is 14 residues. CDR3 protein: CASSQGAANTEAFF. The DNA of the CDR3 is TGTGCCAGCAGCCAAGGGGCAGCTAACACTGAAGCTTTCTTT.

This chain links TRBV9 with TRBJ2-5, with D possibly matching TRBD1 (6 bases). Germline-derived CDR1 and CDR2 are SGDLS and YYNGEE. V lost 3 bases to trimming and J lost 7 bases, with 19 bases between them. The CDR3 runs 15 residues. CDR3 amino acids: CASSASPTGPGTQYF. The CDR3 nucleotides are TGTGCCAGCAGCGCATCCCCGACAGGTCCAGGGACCCAGTACTTC.

The chain employs TRBV19 and TRBJ2-2; 7 bases are a match to TRBD2. J lost 6 bases, V lost 4 bases, and 17 bases had no gene match. Germline V gene sequence: CDR1 LNHDA, CDR2 SQIVND (reference sequence). The CDR3 is 18 amino acids. The CDR3: CASSTGLGPGGNSGELFF. CDR3 nucleotide sequence: TGTGCCAGTAGTACAGGACTAGGCCCGGGAGGAAATTCCGGGGAGCTGTTTTTT.

This chain uses TRBV7-9 with TRBJ2-5; 7 bases agree with TRBD2. The ends lost 0 bases at V and 2 bases at J; junction bases unmatched: 6. The germline V gene encodes CDR1 SEHNR and CDR2 FQNEAQ (reference sequence). The CDR3 totals 16 residues. CDR3 region: CASSLAWLAEQETQYF. The CDR3 region has the DNA TGTGCCAGCAGCTTAGCGTGGCTAGCGGAACAAGAGACCCAGTACTTC.

V and J are TRBV10-2 and TRBJ2-3; 8 bases agree with TRBD2. J lost 0 bases, V lost 0 bases, and 2 bases had no gene match. Germline loops: CDR1 WSHSY, CDR2 SAAADI. The CDR3 spans 16 residues. CDR3 region: CASSESLAVSTDTQYF. The CDR3 nucleotides read TGCGCCAGCAGTGAGTCACTAGCGGTCAGCACAGATACGCAGTATTTT.

In its sample, this clone was seen once. This chain connects TRBV27 to TRBJ1-1, with 8 bases matching TRBD1. V trimming: 3 bases; J trimming: 7 bases; junction bases outside the gene matches: 10. This CDR3 spans 15 amino acids. Looked up from germline, CDR1 is MNHEY and CDR2 is SMNVEV (reference sequence). The CDR3 reads CASSFSGQGASEAFF. The CDR3 DNA sequence: TGTGCCAGCAGTTTCAGCGGGCAGGGGGCGAGTGAAGCTTTCTTT.

This clone was picked up a small number of times. The chain has TRBV18 and TRBJ1-6; 7 positions match TRBD1. Germline V gene sequence: CDR1 KGHSH, CDR2 LQKENI. V dropped 3 bases and J dropped 7; count of bases not matched to a gene: 3. The CDR3 contains 14 residues. The CDR3 bases are TGTGCCAGCTCACCGGGACAGACCAATTCACCCCTCCACTTT. It translates to CASSPGQTNSPLHF.

This clone appeared once. The V gene is TRBV10-3, the J gene TRBJ1-6, with D tentatively TRBD1 (5 bases). The CDR3 is 14 residues long. The ends were cut back, 3 bases at V and 7 bases at J, with 10 bases in the middle. Germline V lookup: CDR1 ENHRY, CDR2 SYGVKD. CDR3 sequence: CAISEGATNSPLHF. The DNA for the CDR3 is TGTGCCATCAGTGAAGGGGCCACGAATTCACCCCTCCACTTT.

The chain combines TRBV7-2 with TRBJ1-5; tentatively, D is TRBD1 (5 bases). The germline V gene has CDR1 SGHTA and CDR2 FQGNSA. The germline V and J ends were trimmed by 4 bases and 8 bases, with 18 bases remaining between them. CDR3 length: 15 amino acids. The CDR3 nucleotides are TGTGCCAGCAGCTGGGGAGGGGAGGGTAGGAAGCCCCAGCATTTT. Translation: CASSWGGEGRKPQHF.

The chain has TRBV7-9 and TRBJ2-1; 8 nucleotides align to TRBD1. The CDR3 is made up of 15 amino acids. With V trimmed by 1 base and J by 2 bases, 1 base remained unmatched. Germline-derived CDR1 and CDR2 are SEHNR and FQNEAQ (reference sequence). CDR3 nucleotide sequence: TGTGCCAGCAGCTTAGGACAGGGGACCTACAATGAGCAGTTCTTC. It specifies CASSLGQGTYNEQFF.

This chain joins TRBV7-9 and TRBJ2-5, with 13 positions matching TRBD2. V lost 3 bases to trimming and J lost 6 bases; unmatched junction nucleotides: 7. The CDR3 extends over 16 amino acids. Germline CDR1 and CDR2: SEHNR and FQNEAQ (reference sequence). The CDR3 reads CASSFRTSGGVQTQYF. The CDR3 nucleotides are TGTGCCAGCAGCTTCAGGACTAGCGGGGGTGTTCAGACCCAGTACTTC.

The chain uses TRBV7-9 and TRBJ2-4, with D possibly TRBD2 on 5 matching bases. V was pared by 1 base and J by 0 bases, with 10 bases between. The CDR3 totals 16 residues. The germline CDR1 and CDR2 sequences are SEHNR and FQNEAQ (reference sequence). CDR3 residues: CASSLGGMGAKNIQYF. The CDR3 DNA reads TGTGCCAGCAGCTTAGGAGGGATGGGAGCCAAAAACATTCAGTACTTC.

This chain joins TRBV6-6 and TRBJ1-3; 7 nucleotides line up with TRBD1. Per germline, CDR1 MNHNY and CDR2 SVGAGI (reference sequence). The CDR3 is 14 amino acids. Trimming took 4 bases from V and 5 from J; bases not matched to a gene: 5. The CDR3, as DNA: TGTGCCAGCAGTTCTGAGGGGGCGAGAAACACCATATATTTT. It yields the protein CASSSEGARNTIYF.

With respect to this clone: Relative to the germline gene, one junction end is altered; a read error may explain this. The chain is built from TRBV5-5 and TRBJ2-1, with TRBD2 identical over 10 bases. The CDR3 covers 14 residues. CDR1 and CDR2 from the germline V gene are SGHKS and YYEKEE (reference sequence). CDR3 in DNA: TGTGCCAGCAGCCCGGGCCCAGCGGGAGGGCCTACGATCTTC. This codes for CASSPGPAGGPTIF. Using reference TRBV5-5 and TRBJ2-1 for the parts outside the CDR3, the full variable domain is DAGVTQSPTHLIKTRGQQVTLRCSPISGHKSVSWYQQVLGQGPQFIFQYYEKEERGRGNFPDRFSARQFPNYSSELNVNALLLGDSALYLCASSPGPAGGPTIFGPGTRLTVL.

The chain uses TRBV9 and TRBJ2-3, with TRBD2 identical over 12 bases. The junction had 6 bases not matched to a gene; V was cut back by 4 bases and J by 3 bases. CDR1 SGDLS and CDR2 YYNGEE come from the germline V gene. The CDR3 has 16 residues. For the CDR3, the DNA is TGTGCCAGCAGCCCACTAGCGGGAGGAGGTACAGATACGCAGTATTTT. Residues: CASSPLAGGGTDTQYF. Based on the CDR3 plus reference TRBV9 and TRBJ2-3, the full variable domain is DSGVTQTPKHLITATGQRVTLRCSPRSGDLSVYWYQQSLDQGLQFLIQYYNGEERAKGNILERFSAQQFPDLHSELNLSSLELGDSALYFCASSPLAGGGTDTQYFGPGTRLTVL.

The chain has TRBV21-1 and TRBJ2-7; the table's D call TRBD2 went unverified against the DNA. TRBV21-1 is marked as a pseudogene. This CDR3 has 19 amino acids. CDR3 sequence: CASSKFGWVPRLFGYEQYF. The CDR3 DNA reads as TGTGCCAGCAGCAAATTCGGGTGGGTTCCACGTCTTTTCGGCTACGAGCAGTACTTC.

This clone was counted a few times. The chain recombines TRBV5-4 with TRBJ1-2, with 9 bases identical to TRBD1. The CDR3 loop spans 15 amino acids. V gave up 4 bases and J gave up 7 bases; unmatched junction bases: 11. From germline, CDR1 is SGHNT and CDR2 YYREEE (reference sequence). CDR3 loop: CASSASGQGTFGYTF. The DNA of the CDR3 is TGTGCCAGCAGCGCGTCGGGACAGGGAACCTTTGGCTACACCTTC.